This is a list of T cell receptor beta chains from one sample in a study of blood T cell repertoires in COVID-19. The assay was immunoSEQ multiplex PCR, and TCRdb's table has in-frame clones only and misses some. The sample shows 200,000 to 250,000 clones, 80% of them seen only once. The sequenced material came from PBMCs or T cells enriched from blood (not recorded which). Receptor source: a woman aged 40 to 50 with acute COVID-19. Both conserved end residues are part of each CDR3. Fields, in order: D gene, V gene, J gene, clone size, CDR3 protein, CDR3 DNA. The D gene is left open where the match is weak. Part of the rows lack a size; the others show once, few, many or a class for expanded clones.

D gene: TRBD1; V gene: TRBV19; J gene: TRBJ1-1; clone size: .; CDR3 protein: CASSTYLPGTVNTEAFF; CDR3 DNA: TGTGCCAGTAGTACTTACTTACCCGGGACAGTGAACACTGAAGCTTTCTTT
D gene: TRBD1; V gene: TRBV27; J gene: TRBJ2-7; clone size: .; CDR3 protein: CASSRTGGTGPHEQYF; CDR3 DNA: TGTGCCAGCAGCCGAACTGGAGGGACAGGCCCCCACGAGCAGTACTTC
D gene: TRBD1; V gene: TRBV13; J gene: TRBJ2-3; clone size: .; CDR3 protein: CASSLAIWGQGSDTQYF; CDR3 DNA: TGTGCCAGCAGCTTAGCGATTTGGGGACAGGGCTCAGATACGCAGTATTTT
D gene: TRBD1; V gene: TRBV5-1; J gene: TRBJ2-1; clone size: .; CDR3 protein: CASSLVDRGDEQFF; CDR3 DNA: TGCGCCAGCAGCTTGGTGGACAGGGGGGATGAGCAGTTCTTC
D gene: .; V gene: TRBV7-9; J gene: TRBJ1-2; clone size: once; CDR3 protein: CASSLASGVLYGYTF; CDR3 DNA: TGTGCCAGCAGCTTAGCGTCAGGTGTCCTATATGGCTACACCTTC
D gene: .; V gene: TRBV10-1; J gene: TRBJ2-7; clone size: once; CDR3 protein: CASSVGESYEQYF; CDR3 DNA: TGCGCCAGCAGCGTTGGGGAGTCCTACGAGCAGTACTTC
D gene: TRBD2; V gene: TRBV20-1; J gene: TRBJ2-1; clone size: .; CDR3 protein: CSASPPPGTSGSYNEQFF; CDR3 DNA: TGCAGTGCTAGTCCCCCTCCGGGAACTAGCGGGAGTTACAATGAGCAGTTCTTC
D gene: .; V gene: TRBV6-6; J gene: TRBJ2-5; clone size: once; CDR3 protein: CASRRRQGSQETQYF; CDR3 DNA: TGTGCCAGCAGACGGCGGCAGGGGTCCCAAGAGACCCAGTACTTC
D gene: .; V gene: TRBV19; J gene: TRBJ2-2; clone size: .; CDR3 protein: CASSRLGGGTGELFF; CDR3 DNA: TGTGCCAGTAGCAGACTAGGTGGAGGGACCGGGGAGCTGTTTTTT
D gene: .; V gene: TRBV25-1; J gene: TRBJ2-5; clone size: .; CDR3 protein: CASSLETQYF; CDR3 DNA: TGTGCCAGCAGTCTTGAGACCCAGTACTTC
D gene: TRBD2; V gene: TRBV2; J gene: TRBJ2-3; clone size: .; CDR3 protein: CASSGLAGGPTDTQYF; CDR3 DNA: TGTGCCAGCAGCGGCCTAGCGGGGGGACCCACAGATACGCAGTATTTT